This T cell receptor (beta chain) was documented in a study of regulatory T cells in long-lasting Graves disease. CDR1 is SGDLS, CDR2 YYNGEE, per germline. The V end lost 4 bases, the J end lost 7 bases, and 8 bases lay between the germline ends. The CDR3 has 12 residues. Time point reported: persistent/refractory GD, antithyroid drugs over 5 years with positive TRAb. RNA extracted from PBMCs served as the sequencing template. With iRepertoire HTBI primers and Arm-PCR of CDR3 regions, TCR beta libraries were built. TCRdb recomputed calls from the multiplex PCR reads with MiXCR, one row per CDR3 protein. The sample shows about 460,000 distinct CDR3 sequences, 20% to 25% of them seen only once.

This receptor was obtained from a female donor with Graves disease. V is TRBV9 and J is TRBJ2-2; D ambiguous. The sequencing here drew on peripheral blood mononuclear cells (PBMCs), taken when the disease was refractory, from a patient treated with antithyroid drugs. DNA of the CDR3: TGTGCCAGCAGCATAAGGTTCGGGGAGCTGTTTTTT. This sequence encodes CASSIRFGELFF.